This T cell receptor beta chain appears in the sequencing data of a study of blood T cell repertoires in COVID-19. Study-level information: The study drew acute and convalescent COVID-19 samples from the United States, Italy and Spain. In each case, the material was cDNA or gDNA derived from T cells, B-cell-depleted T cells, or PBMCs.

Original methodology: Reference gene primer amplification yielded estimated nucleated cell counts. The repertoire was sequenced with immunoSEQ multiplex PCR; TCRdb's copy has only in-frame clones and lacks some. V and J calls and clone size are those listed in that table; D and trimming were worked out from the DNA. This table holds about 130,000 clones, approximately 80% found once. V shed 3 bases and J shed 3 bases, with 16 bases lying between them. Germline CDR1 reads SGDLS; CDR2 reads YYNGEE. The CDR3 loop spans 16 amino acids. The chain couples TRBV9 to TRBJ1-3; tentative D call: TRBD1 (6 bases). This TCR was recovered from a man between 60 and 70 years old with acute or convalescent COVID-19. Sequenced sample: peripheral blood. The CDR3 sequence is CASSAYGTQYGNTIYF. CDR3 DNA sequence: TGTGCCAGCAGCGCATACGGGACACAATATGGAAACACCATATATTTT.